The 26 T cell receptor beta chains below all came from one sample that was sequenced in a study of blood T cell repertoires in COVID-19. Only in-frame clones appear in the TCRdb table, and some are missing; sequencing was by immunoSEQ multiplex PCR. The data contain some 64,000 clones, approximately 91% of them singletons. Sequenced input: peripheral blood. The receptors shown here come from a man aged 50-60 years with active COVID-19.

The CDR3 DNA sequence: TGTGCCAGTAGTGGAACCGGGACAGGGGCTGGAAACACCATATATTTT. It encodes CASSGTGTGAGNTIYF. V gene TRBV19 combines with J gene TRBJ1-3; 10 bases fit TRBD1. The germline CDR1 and CDR2 sequences are LNHDA and SQIVND (reference sequence). V shed 5 bases, J shed 2 bases, and the junction held 6 bases outside the gene matches. The CDR3 is 16 residues long.

This chain links TRBV5-1 with TRBJ2-7; D call uncertain. CDR1 is SGHRS and CDR2 is YFSETQ in the germline V gene. There are 15 residues in the CDR3. Trimming removed 0 bases from V and 5 bases from J, with 15 bases in between. The chain's CDR3 is CASSLEIAIPNEQYF. The CDR3 bases are TGCGCCAGCAGCTTGGAGATAGCTATACCAAACGAGCAGTACTTC. Variable domain in full (rest from reference TRBV5-1 and TRBJ2-7): KAGVTQTPRYLIKTRGQQVTLSCSPISGHRSVSWYQQTPGQGLQFLFEYFSETQRNKGNFPGRFSGRQFSNSRSEMNVSTLELGDSALYLCASSLEIAIPNEQYFGPGTRLTVT.

This sequence joins TRBV4-3 and TRBJ2-7; D is perhaps TRBD2 (6 bases). The CDR3 sequence is 15 residues long. V dropped 1 base and J dropped 3 bases, with 13 bases sitting between them. Per the germline V gene, CDR1 is LGHNA and CDR2 is YSLEER. CDR3 sequence (DNA): TGCGCCAGCAGCCAAGGCCCAGCCGGGGGCTACGAGCAGTACTTC. This translates into CASSQGPAGGYEQYF.

This clone turned up a few times. The junction departs from the called germline gene at one end, perhaps through a read error. This sequence joins TRBV11-3 and TRBJ2-7; D gene unclear. Per germline, CDR1 SGHNT and CDR2 YENEEA. CDR3 length: 13 amino acids. The CDR3 bases are TGTGCCAGCAGCATAGACACCGACACCGAGCAGTACTTC. Translation gives CASSIDTDTEQYF.

The rearrangement joins TRBV19 to TRBJ1-2, with a possible D match to TRBD1 (6 bases). CDR1 and CDR2 from the germline V gene are LNHDA and SQIVND (reference sequence). This CDR3 region has 16 residues. V lost 4 bases, J lost 8 bases, and 23 bases lay in between. DNA for the CDR3: TGTGCCAGTAGTACCACGCACAGGGCAGAGGCGACGGGCTACACCTTC. Translated: CASSTTHRAEATGYTF.

This clone has just a few counts. V and J are TRBV6-5 and TRBJ1-3; TRBD1 is a possible D gene (6 bases). The V gene's germline CDR1 is MNHEY and CDR2 SVGAGI. Trimming pared 5 bases from V and 9 bases from J, leaving 14 bases between. The CDR3 totals 13 residues. CDR3 coding DNA: TGTGCCAGCAGTACAGGGTCGGTGAGCACCATATATTTT. Its protein is CASSTGSVSTIYF.

The chain links TRBV19 to TRBJ1-5, with a possible D match to TRBD1 (5 bases). Germline V gene lookup returns CDR1 LNHDA and CDR2 SQIVND (reference sequence). Trimming left V 7 bases short and J 2 bases short, with 9 bases between. This CDR3 has 13 residues. The CDR3 protein is CASTEGGNQPQHF. The CDR3 DNA reads TGTGCCAGTACAGAAGGGGGCAATCAGCCCCAGCATTTT.

The chain carries TRBV3-1 (or the pseudogene TRBV3-2) and TRBJ2-1; possibly TRBD2 for D (5 bases). The CDR3 is 16 residues long. With 0 bases removed from V and 1 base from J, the gap between germline ends came to 10 bases. Germline loops: CDR1 LGHDT, CDR2 YNNKEL (reference sequence). The CDR3 loop reads CASSQEREPSYNEQFF. CDR3 DNA: TGTGCCAGCAGCCAAGAGAGGGAGCCATCCTACAATGAGCAGTTCTTC.

V and J are TRBV19 and TRBJ1-1; D is unresolved. Per germline, CDR1 LNHDA and CDR2 SQIVND (reference sequence). This CDR3 region has 15 residues. Trimming took off 7 bases at V and 3 bases at J, with 18 bases between the two ends. CDR3 sequence: CASTKLTSGDTEAFF. The CDR3 DNA reads as TGTGCCAGTACCAAACTCACCTCCGGGGACACTGAAGCTTTCTTT.

The chain carries TRBV5-1 and TRBJ2-5, with D possibly TRBD2 on 5 matching bases. This CDR3 region has 15 residues. CDR1 and CDR2 from the germline V gene are SGHRS and YFSETQ. The germline V and J ends were trimmed by 0 bases and 2 bases, with 11 bases remaining between them. CDR3 sequence reads: CASSLEGGSQETQYF. CDR3 DNA: TGCGCCAGCAGCTTGGAAGGAGGTTCTCAAGAGACCCAGTACTTC. Together with reference TRBV5-1 and TRBJ2-5, the CDR3 gives the full variable domain: KAGVTQTPRYLIKTRGQQVTLSCSPISGHRSVSWYQQTPGQGLQFLFEYFSETQRNKGNFPGRFSGRQFSNSRSEMNVSTLELGDSALYLCASSLEGGSQETQYFGPGTRLLVL.

The chain recombines TRBV6-4 with TRBJ1-2; 8 bases are a match to TRBD1. The germline V gene encodes CDR1 MRHNA and CDR2 SNTAGT. The CDR3 runs to 14 residues. Germline trimming cut 2 bases from V and 8 bases from J; bases unmatched to any gene: 7. The CDR3 spells CASSDRTGRGGYTF. CDR3 bases: TGTGCCAGCAGTGACCGGACAGGGAGAGGAGGCTACACCTTC.

The chain is built from TRBV9 and TRBJ2-1; 11 nucleotides align to TRBD2. CDR3 size: 15 residues. Germline V lookup: CDR1 SGDLS, CDR2 YYNGEE. The V gene end was trimmed by 4 bases and the J gene end by 5 bases; junction bases not matched to a gene: 5. CDR3 loop: CASSISSGGHNEQFF. DNA for the CDR3: TGTGCCAGCAGCATCTCTAGCGGGGGGCACAATGAGCAGTTCTTC.

The chain joins TRBV11-2 to TRBJ2-5; 12 bases line up with TRBD1. CDR3 length: 15 residues. The junction had 4 bases not matched to a gene; V was cut back by 4 bases and J by 4 bases. CDR1 SGHAT and CDR2 FQNNGV come from the germline V gene. In nucleotides, the CDR3 is TGTGCCAGCAGCTCCGGGACAGGGGGCAGAGAGACCCAGTACTTC. Its protein is CASSSGTGGRETQYF.

CDR3 protein: CASSPGMLTGELFF. CDR3 nucleotide sequence: TGTGCCAGTAGTCCAGGCATGCTGACCGGGGAGCTGTTTTTT. This sequence joins TRBV19 and TRBJ2-2, with no clear D. Germline assignment: CDR1 LNHDA and CDR2 SQIVND (reference sequence). V shed 5 bases and J shed 5 bases, with 12 bases lying between them. This CDR3 is built from 14 residues.

The V gene is TRBV7-2, the J gene TRBJ2-2; tentative D call: TRBD2 (7 bases). Germline V lookup: CDR1 SGHTA, CDR2 FQGNSA. Between the trimmed V and J ends, which lost 2 bases and 4 bases, there was a span of 17 bases. The CDR3 spans 17 residues. CDR3 in amino acids: CASSLQRGGLGTGELFF. The CDR3 DNA reads as TGTGCCAGCAGCTTACAAAGGGGGGGCCTCGGCACCGGGGAGCTGTTTTTT.

V gene TRBV4-1 combines with J gene TRBJ1-4; D is undetermined. Trimming took off 1 base at V and 4 bases at J, with 4 bases between the two ends. The CDR3 has 13 residues. The germline V gene has CDR1 MGHRA and CDR2 YSYEKL. Here the CDR3 reads CASSQVRNEKLFF. CDR3 coding DNA: TGCGCCAGCAGCCAAGTGCGTAATGAAAAACTGTTTTTT.

This clone was recorded a few times. The chain joins TRBV6-5 to TRBJ1-1, with 8 nucleotides matching TRBD1. V was clipped by 6 bases and J by 5 bases; unmatched bases: 8. This CDR3 has 14 residues. Germline values: CDR1 MNHEY, CDR2 SVGAGI. CDR3 DNA sequence: TGTGCCAGCAGCCCCGGACAGGGTCGGACTGAAGCTTTCTTT. It specifies CASSPGQGRTEAFF.

The chain has TRBV12-3 or TRBV12-4 and TRBJ2-7, with D perhaps TRBD2 (5 bases). The CDR3 has 13 residues. The V end was cut by 5 bases, the J end by 0 bases, with 8 bases between. The CDR3 region has the DNA TGTGCCAGCAGTCCGGGGTTCTCCTACGAGCAGTACTTC. Its protein product is CASSPGFSYEQYF.

The chain employs TRBV5-5 and TRBJ2-5, with a weak D call TRBD1 (6 bases). The CDR3 covers 17 residues. V was shortened by 3 bases and J by 3 bases, with 21 bases between the two germline ends. Germline V gene sequence: CDR1 SGHKS, CDR2 YYEKEE (reference sequence). The CDR3 nucleotides read TGTGCCAGCAGCTCCAGAACTTTACAGGGACGAAAAGAGACCCAGTACTTC. Protein product: CASSSRTLQGRKETQYF.

For this clone: The junction differs from germline at one of its ends, possibly a read error. V usage is TRBV7-3 and J usage is TRBJ2-1, with TRBD1 matching 9 bases. The germline V gene encodes CDR1 SGHTA and CDR2 FQGTGA. This CDR3 has 13 amino acids. CDR3 coding DNA: TGTGCCAGCAGCATAACAGGGGGCGATGAGCAGTTCTTC. Translation gives CASSITGGDEQFF.

The chain has TRBV11-3 and TRBJ2-1; 7 bases align to TRBD2. V was clipped by 1 base and J by 7 bases; unmatched bases: 7. CDR3 length equals 15 residues. Looked up from germline, CDR1 is SGHNT and CDR2 is YENEEA. CDR3 nucleotide sequence: TGTGCCAGCAGCTTAGGGAGACTAGCCGAAAATGAGCAGTTCTTC. It translates to CASSLGRLAENEQFF.

V and J are TRBV7-9 and TRBJ2-3, with D perhaps matching TRBD1 (5 bases). V was pared by 5 bases and J by 6 bases, with 18 bases between. Looked up from germline, CDR1 is SEHNR and CDR2 is FQNEAQ (reference sequence). This CDR3 spans 15 amino acids. DNA of the CDR3: TGTGCCAGCAGCCGCTCGTGGGGCCCAAGCGATACGCAGTATTTT. Amino acids: CASSRSWGPSDTQYF.

V is TRBV5-4 and J is TRBJ1-1; 7 bases map to TRBD1. This CDR3 contains 15 residues. CDR1 and CDR2 (germline): SGHNT, YYREEE (reference sequence). V was pared by 3 bases and J by 0 bases, with 5 bases of the junction left unmatched. Here the CDR3 DNA reads TGTGCCAGCAGCTCCGGAACAGGGGTGAACACTGAAGCTTTCTTT. This encodes CASSSGTGVNTEAFF.

The chain couples TRBV9 to TRBJ2-1; TRBD2 matches 9 bases. Germline CDR1 SGDLS, CDR2 YYNGEE. The V segment lost 0 bases and the J segment 12 bases; nucleotides outside the gene matches: 10. The CDR3 contains 15 residues. The CDR3 protein is CASSVGSGGSLGQFF. CDR3 nucleotide sequence: TGTGCCAGCAGCGTAGGTAGCGGGGGCTCCTTGGGGCAGTTCTTC.

CDR3 protein: CASSLRLVRSSDTQYF. The CDR3 bases are TGTGCCAGCAGCTTGCGGCTAGTTCGTTCTTCAGATACGCAGTATTTT. This rearrangement joins TRBV5-6 to TRBJ2-3, with D unclear. With 1 base removed from V and 4 bases from J, the gap between germline ends came to 16 bases. CDR1 is SGHDT, CDR2 YYEEEE, per germline. This CDR3 is 16 amino acids long.

V and J are TRBV7-2 and TRBJ2-7; 8 nucleotides align to TRBD2. CDR1 is SGHTA, CDR2 FQGNSA, per germline. J lost 2 bases, V lost 5 bases, and 5 bases had no gene match. This CDR3 region has 14 residues. The CDR3 nucleotides read TGTGCCAGCAGCACCCGGGGGGGCCCCTACGAGCAGTACTTC. Translated: CASSTRGGPYEQYF.